This TCR beta chain was recorded in a study of Tregs in tolerant kidney transplant recipients. Worth noting for this clone: Its antigen is still unknown.

Here immunoSEQ multiplex PCR was the method, and the copy in TCRdb shows in-frame clones only, minus some. The sample records about 240,000 clones, more than 65% being singletons. Unstimulated regulatory T cells (CD4+CD25+CD127-), CD4+CD25- non-regulatory cells, CD4 and CD8 cells were FACS-sorted from thawed PBMCs. With 6 bases removed from V and 0 bases from J, the gap between germline ends came to 15 bases. In germline, CDR1 is MNHNS, CDR2 SASEGT. The CDR3 contains 15 residues. Study conclusions and caveats: Activated donor B cell expansion appeared to reveal the most relevant donor-specific TCRbeta repertoire.

V gene TRBV6-1 combines with J gene TRBJ2-7, with D tentatively TRBD1 or TRBD2 (7 bases each). The TCR sequence derives from a human donor in good health. The sequencing input was CD4+ T cells from blood. The chain's CDR3 is CASSRGGSGSYEQYF. Written as DNA, the CDR3 is TGTGCCAGCAGCAGGGGGGGATCGGGCTCCTACGAGCAGTACTTC.